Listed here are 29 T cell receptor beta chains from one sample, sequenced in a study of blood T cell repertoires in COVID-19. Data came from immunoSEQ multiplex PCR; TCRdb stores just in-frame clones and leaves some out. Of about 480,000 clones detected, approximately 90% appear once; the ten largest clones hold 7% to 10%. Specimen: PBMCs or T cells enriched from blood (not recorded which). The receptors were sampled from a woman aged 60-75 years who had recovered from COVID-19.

CDR3 loop: CATSGRQGRIWGYTF. CDR3 nucleotides: TGTGCCACCAGCGGTCGACAGGGAAGGATTTGGGGCTACACCTTC. This chain connects TRBV15 to TRBJ1-2, with 7 bases that match TRBD1. CDR1 and CDR2 from the germline V gene are LNHNV and YYDKDF (reference sequence). The CDR3 length is 15 residues. After removal of 5 bases from V and 8 bases from J, the junction contained 14 bases not matched to a gene.

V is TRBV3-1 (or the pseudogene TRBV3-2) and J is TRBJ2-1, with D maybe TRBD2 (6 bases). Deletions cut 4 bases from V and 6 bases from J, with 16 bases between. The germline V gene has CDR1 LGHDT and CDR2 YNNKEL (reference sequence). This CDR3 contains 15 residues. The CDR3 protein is CASSRGTSEGNEQFF. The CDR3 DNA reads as TGTGCCAGCAGCCGTGGAACGTCGGAGGGCAATGAGCAGTTCTTC.

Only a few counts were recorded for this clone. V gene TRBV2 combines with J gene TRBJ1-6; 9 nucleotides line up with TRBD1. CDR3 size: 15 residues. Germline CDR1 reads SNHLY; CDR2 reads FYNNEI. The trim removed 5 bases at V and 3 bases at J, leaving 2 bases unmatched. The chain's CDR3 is CASSSDRGYNSPLHF. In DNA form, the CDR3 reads TGTGCCAGCAGTTCGGACAGGGGCTATAATTCACCCCTCCACTTT.

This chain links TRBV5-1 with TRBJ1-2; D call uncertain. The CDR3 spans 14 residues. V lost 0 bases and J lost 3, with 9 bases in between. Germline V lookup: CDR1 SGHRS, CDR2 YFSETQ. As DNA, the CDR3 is TGCGCCAGCAGCTTGGGGAACAGATACTATGGCTACACCTTC. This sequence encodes CASSLGNRYYGYTF.

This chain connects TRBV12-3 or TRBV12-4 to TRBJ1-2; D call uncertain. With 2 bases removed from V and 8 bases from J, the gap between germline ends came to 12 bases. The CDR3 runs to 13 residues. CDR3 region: CASSLSDERGYTF. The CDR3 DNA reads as TGTGCCAGCAGTTTAAGTGACGAGCGAGGCTACACCTTC.

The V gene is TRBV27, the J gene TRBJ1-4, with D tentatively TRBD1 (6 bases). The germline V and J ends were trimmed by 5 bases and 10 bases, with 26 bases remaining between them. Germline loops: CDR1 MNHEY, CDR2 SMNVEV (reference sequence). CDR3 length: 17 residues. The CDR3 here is CASSPPRYREGGGKLFF. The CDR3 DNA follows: TGTGCCAGCAGTCCCCCCCGATACAGGGAGGGCGGGGGAAAACTGTTTTTT.

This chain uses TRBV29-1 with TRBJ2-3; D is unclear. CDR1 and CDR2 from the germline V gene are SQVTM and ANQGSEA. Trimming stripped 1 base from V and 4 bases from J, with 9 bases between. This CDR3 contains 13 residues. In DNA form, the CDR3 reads TGCAGCGTTGAAGGAACTCCGGCAGATACGCAGTATTTT. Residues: CSVEGTPADTQYF.

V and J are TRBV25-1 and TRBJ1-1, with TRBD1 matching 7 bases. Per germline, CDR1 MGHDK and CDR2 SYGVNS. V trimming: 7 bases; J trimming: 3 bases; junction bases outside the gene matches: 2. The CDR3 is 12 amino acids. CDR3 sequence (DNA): TGTGCCAGCAACAGGGGTGACACTGAAGCTTTCTTT. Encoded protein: CASNRGDTEAFF.

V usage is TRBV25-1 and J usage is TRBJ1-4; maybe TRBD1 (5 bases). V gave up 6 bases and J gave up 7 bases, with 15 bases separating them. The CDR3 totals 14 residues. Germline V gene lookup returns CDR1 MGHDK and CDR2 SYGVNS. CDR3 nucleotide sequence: TGTGCCAGCAGAAAAGGGGCGGTGGGTGAAAAACTGTTTTTT. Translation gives CASRKGAVGEKLFF.

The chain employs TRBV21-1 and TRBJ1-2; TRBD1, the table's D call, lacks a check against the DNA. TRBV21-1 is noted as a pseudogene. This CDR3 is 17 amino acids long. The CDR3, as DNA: TGTGCCAGCAGCAAAGTCTCCTTCCGCAGGGCCAACTATGGCTACACCTTC. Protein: CASSKVSFRRANYGYTF.

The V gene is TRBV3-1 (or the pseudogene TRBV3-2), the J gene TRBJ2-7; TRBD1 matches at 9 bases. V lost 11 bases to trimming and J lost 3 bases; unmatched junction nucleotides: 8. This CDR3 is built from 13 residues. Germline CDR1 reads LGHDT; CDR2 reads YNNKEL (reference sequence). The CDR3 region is CAGGQGLNYEQYV. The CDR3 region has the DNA TGTGCCGGGGGACAGGGCCTGAACTACGAGCAGTACGTC.

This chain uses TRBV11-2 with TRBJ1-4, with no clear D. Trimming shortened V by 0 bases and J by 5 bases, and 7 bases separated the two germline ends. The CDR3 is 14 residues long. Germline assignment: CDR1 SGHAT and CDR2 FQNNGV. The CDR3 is CASSLEPGNEKLFF. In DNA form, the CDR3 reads TGTGCCAGCAGCTTAGAACCAGGAAATGAAAAACTGTTTTTT.

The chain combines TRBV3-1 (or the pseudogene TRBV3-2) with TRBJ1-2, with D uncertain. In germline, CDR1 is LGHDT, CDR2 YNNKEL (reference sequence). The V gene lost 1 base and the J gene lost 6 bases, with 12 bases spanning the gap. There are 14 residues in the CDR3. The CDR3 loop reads CASSQVSGFHGYTF. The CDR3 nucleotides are TGTGCCAGCAGCCAAGTATCCGGGTTCCATGGCTACACCTTC.

The CDR3: CASSVGGNTEAFF. The CDR3 region has the DNA TGTGCCAGCAGTGTCGGCGGTAACACTGAAGCTTTCTTT. The V gene is TRBV27, the J gene TRBJ1-1; no definite D call. V lost 5 bases to trimming and J lost 2 bases, with 9 bases between them. The CDR3 is 13 residues long. The germline V gene encodes CDR1 MNHEY and CDR2 SMNVEV (reference sequence).

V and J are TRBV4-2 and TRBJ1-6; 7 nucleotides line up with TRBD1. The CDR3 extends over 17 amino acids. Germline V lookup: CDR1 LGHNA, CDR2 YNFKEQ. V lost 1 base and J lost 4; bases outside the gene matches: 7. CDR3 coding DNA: TGTGCCAGCAGCCAAGGCCCGATGGGACAGTATAATTCACCCCTCCACTTT. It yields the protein CASSQGPMGQYNSPLHF.

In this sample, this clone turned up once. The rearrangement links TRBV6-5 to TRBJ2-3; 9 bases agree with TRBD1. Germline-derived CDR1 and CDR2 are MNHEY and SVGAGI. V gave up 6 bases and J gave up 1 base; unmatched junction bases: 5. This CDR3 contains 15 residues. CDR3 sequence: CASSTRDRGTDTQYF. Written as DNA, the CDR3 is TGTGCCAGCAGCACTCGGGACAGGGGCACAGATACGCAGTATTTT.

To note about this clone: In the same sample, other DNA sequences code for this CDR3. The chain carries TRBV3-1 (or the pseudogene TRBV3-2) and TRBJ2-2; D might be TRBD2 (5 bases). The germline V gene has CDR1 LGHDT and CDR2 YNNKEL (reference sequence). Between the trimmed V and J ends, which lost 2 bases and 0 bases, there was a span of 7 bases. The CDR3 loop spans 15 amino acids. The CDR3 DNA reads TGTGCCAGCAGCCAACGGGGAGCGAACACCGGGGAGCTGTTTTTT. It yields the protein CASSQRGANTGELFF.

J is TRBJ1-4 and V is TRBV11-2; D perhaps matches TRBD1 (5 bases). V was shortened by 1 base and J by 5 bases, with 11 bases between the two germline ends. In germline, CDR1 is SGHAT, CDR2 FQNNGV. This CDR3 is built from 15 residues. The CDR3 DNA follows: TGTGCCAGCAGCTTAGTGGGGGGGATAAATGAAAAACTGTTTTTT. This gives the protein CASSLVGGINEKLFF.

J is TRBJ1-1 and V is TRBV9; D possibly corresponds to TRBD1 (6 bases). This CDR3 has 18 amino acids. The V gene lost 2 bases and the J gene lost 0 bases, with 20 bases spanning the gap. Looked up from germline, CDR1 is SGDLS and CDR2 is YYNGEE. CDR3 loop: CASSVPATGNSMNTEAFF. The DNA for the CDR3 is TGTGCCAGCAGCGTTCCTGCTACAGGGAATTCCATGAACACTGAAGCTTTCTTT.

The CDR3 is CASSYGQGVVGNEKLFF. CDR3 nucleotide sequence: TGCGCCAGCAGCTATGGACAGGGCGTTGTGGGGAATGAAAAACTGTTTTTT. V is TRBV5-1 and J is TRBJ1-4, with 8 bases that match TRBD1. CDR3 length: 17 amino acids. Germline CDR1 is SGHRS and CDR2 is YFSETQ. V shed 3 bases, J shed 5 bases, and the junction held 12 bases outside the gene matches.

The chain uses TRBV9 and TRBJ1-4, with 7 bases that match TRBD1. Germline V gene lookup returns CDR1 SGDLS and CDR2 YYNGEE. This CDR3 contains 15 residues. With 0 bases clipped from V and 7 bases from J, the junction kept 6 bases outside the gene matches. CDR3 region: CASSVGRGQGEKLFF. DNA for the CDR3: TGTGCCAGCAGCGTAGGTAGGGGGCAGGGTGAAAAACTGTTTTTT.

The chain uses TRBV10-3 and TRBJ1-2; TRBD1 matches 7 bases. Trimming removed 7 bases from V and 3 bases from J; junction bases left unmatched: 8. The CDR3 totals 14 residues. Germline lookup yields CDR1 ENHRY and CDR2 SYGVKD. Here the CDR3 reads CAIKSPRGDYGYTF. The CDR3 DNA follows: TGTGCCATCAAGTCCCCCAGGGGGGACTATGGCTACACCTTC.

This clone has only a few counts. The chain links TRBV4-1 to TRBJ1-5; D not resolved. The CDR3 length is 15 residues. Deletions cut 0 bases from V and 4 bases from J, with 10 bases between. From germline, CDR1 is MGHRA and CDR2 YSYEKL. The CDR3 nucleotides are TGCGCCAGCAGCCAAGACGAAAGAGGGAATCAGCCCCAGCATTTT. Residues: CASSQDERGNQPQHF.

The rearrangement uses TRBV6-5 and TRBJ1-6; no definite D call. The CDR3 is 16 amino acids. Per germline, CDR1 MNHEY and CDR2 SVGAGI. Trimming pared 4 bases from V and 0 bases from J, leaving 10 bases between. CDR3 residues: CASSSSAYSYNSPLHF. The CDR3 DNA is TGTGCCAGCAGTTCCTCCGCCTACTCCTATAATTCACCCCTCCACTTT.

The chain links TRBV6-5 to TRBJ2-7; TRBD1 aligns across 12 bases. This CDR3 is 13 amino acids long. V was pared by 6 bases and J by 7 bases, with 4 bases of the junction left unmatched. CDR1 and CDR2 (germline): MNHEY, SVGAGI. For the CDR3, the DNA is TGTGCCAGCAGGGGACAGGGGGCAAGGGAGCAGTACTTC. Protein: CASRGQGAREQYF.

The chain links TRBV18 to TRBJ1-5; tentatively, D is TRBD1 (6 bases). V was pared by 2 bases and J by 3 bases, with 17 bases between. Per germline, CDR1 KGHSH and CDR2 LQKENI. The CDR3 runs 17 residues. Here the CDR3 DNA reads TGTGCCAGCTCACCAAATCGGCCAGGGGCCTACAATCAGCCCCAGCATTTT. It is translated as CASSPNRPGAYNQPQHF.

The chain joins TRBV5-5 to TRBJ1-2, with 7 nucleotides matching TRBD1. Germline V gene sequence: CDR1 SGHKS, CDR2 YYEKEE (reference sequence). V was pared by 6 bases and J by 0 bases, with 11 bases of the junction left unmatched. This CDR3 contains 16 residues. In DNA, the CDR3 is TGTGCCAGCACTGGACAGGTGGCCCTATCTAACTATGGCTACACCTTC. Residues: CASTGQVALSNYGYTF.

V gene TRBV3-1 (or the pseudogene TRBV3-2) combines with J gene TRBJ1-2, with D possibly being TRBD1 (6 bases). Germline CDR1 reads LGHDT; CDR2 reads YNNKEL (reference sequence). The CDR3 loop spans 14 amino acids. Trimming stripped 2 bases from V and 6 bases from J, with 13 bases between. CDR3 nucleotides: TGTGCCAGCAGCCAACAGACAGGATTTGATGGCTACACCTTC. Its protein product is CASSQQTGFDGYTF.

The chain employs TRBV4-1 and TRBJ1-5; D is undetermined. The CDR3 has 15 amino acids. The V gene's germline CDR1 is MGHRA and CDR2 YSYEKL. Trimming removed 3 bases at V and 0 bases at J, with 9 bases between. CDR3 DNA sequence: TGCGCCAGCAGCCAGGAGGGATATAGCAATCAGCCCCAGCATTTT. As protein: CASSQEGYSNQPQHF.